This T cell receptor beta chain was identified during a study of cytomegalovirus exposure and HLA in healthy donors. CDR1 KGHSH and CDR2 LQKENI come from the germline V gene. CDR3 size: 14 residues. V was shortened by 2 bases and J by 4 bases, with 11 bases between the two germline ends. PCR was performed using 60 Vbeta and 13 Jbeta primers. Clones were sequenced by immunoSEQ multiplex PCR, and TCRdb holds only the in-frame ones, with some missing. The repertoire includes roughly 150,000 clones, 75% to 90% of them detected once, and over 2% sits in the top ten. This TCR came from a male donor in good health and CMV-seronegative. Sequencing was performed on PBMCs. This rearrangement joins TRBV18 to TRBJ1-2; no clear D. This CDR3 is CASSPTVPSYGYTF. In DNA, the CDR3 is TGTGCCAGCTCACCAACGGTCCCTTCCTATGGCTACACCTTC. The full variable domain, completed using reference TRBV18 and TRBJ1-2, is NAGVMQNPRHLVRRRGQEARLRCSPMKGHSHVYWYRQLPEEGLKFMVYLQKENIIDESGMPKERFSAEFPKEGPSILRIQQVVRGDSAAYFCASSPTVPSYGYTFGSGTRLTVV.